The clone carrying this T cell receptor beta chain is a singleton in its sample. The J segment lost 4 bases and the V segment lost 9 bases, leaving 5 bases of the junction unmatched. Germline V lookup: CDR1 MDHEN, CDR2 SYDVKM. The CDR3 loop spans 12 amino acids. In the PCR, 60 Vbeta and 13 Jbeta primers were used. TCRdb keeps only in-frame clones here, not all; method: immunoSEQ multiplex PCR. The data hold some 220,000 clones, with 78% observed a single time. These data come from a study of cytomegalovirus exposure and HLA in healthy donors. Sequenced input: PBMCs. The chain carries TRBV28 and TRBJ1-1, with TRBD1 identical over 7 bases. This clonotype was sampled from a boy aged 5-17 years in good health and CMV-seronegative. The CDR3 sequence is CASPQGVTEAFF. CDR3 in DNA: TGTGCCAGTCCCCAGGGGGTCACTGAAGCTTTCTTT.